This TCR beta chain was captured by sequencing in a study of OX40 agonist ivuxolimab in advanced cancers. Regarding the study as a whole: With doses of 0.1-3.0 mg/kg, partial responders showed among the lowest clonal expansion. On average, a greater number of expanded clones characterised CD8+ T cells relative to CD4+.

Profiling relied on immunoSEQ multiplex PCR, and the TCRdb table lists in-frame clones only, not all of them. The sample shows some 48,000 clones, 79% of them seen only once. With 7 bases removed from V and 0 bases from J, the gap between germline ends came to 15 bases. CDR3 length: 16 residues. CDR1 and CDR2 from the germline V gene are SGHTA and FQGNSA. This clone was observed many times. Its antigen is not known. This clonotype was sampled from an adult with an advanced solid tumor such as melanoma, head and neck, liver or kidney cancer. Sequencing was performed on CD4+ or CD8+ T cells sorted from blood, taken in a trial of the OX40 agonist ivuxolimab. This sequence joins TRBV7-2 and TRBJ2-2, with D perhaps TRBD1 or TRBD2 (6 bases each). CDR3 nucleotide sequence: TGTGCCAGCACCCCGGGGGCAGGGGCGAACACCGGGGAGCTGTTTTTT. Translated, it gives CASTPGAGANTGELFF.